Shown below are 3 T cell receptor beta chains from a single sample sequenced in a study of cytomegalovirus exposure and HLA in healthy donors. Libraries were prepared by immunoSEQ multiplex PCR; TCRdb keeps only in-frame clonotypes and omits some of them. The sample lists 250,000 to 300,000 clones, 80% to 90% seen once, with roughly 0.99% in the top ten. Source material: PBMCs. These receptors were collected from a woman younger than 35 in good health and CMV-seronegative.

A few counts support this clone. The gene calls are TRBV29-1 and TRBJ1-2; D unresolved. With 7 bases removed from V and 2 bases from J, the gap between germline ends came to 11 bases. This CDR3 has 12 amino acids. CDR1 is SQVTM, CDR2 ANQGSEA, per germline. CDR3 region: CSADTLNYGYTF. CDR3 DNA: TGCAGCGCCGACACTCTCAACTATGGCTACACCTTC.

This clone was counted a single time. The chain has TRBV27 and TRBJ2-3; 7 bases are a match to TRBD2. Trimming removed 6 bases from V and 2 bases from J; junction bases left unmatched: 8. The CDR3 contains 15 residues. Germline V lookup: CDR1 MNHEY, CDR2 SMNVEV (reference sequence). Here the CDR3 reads CASRREGSYTDTQYF. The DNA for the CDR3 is TGTGCCAGCAGGAGGGAGGGGTCCTACACAGATACGCAGTATTTT.

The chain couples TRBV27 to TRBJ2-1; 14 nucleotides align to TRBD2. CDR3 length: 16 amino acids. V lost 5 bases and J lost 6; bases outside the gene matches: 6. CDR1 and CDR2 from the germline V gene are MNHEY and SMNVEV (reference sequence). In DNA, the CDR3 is TGTGCCAGCAGTCGCCCCGGGACTAGCGGGAGCAATGAGCAGTTCTTC. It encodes CASSRPGTSGSNEQFF.